The present T cell receptor (beta chain) was sequenced within a study of T cell repertoires in cytomegalovirus infection. For the study at large: Shared public TCR beta signatures pointed to both CMV infection and a matching HLA type.

Worth noting for this clonotype: What it binds is unknown.

TCRdb redid the calling of the reads with MiXCR, one entry per CDR3 protein. The table shows fewer than 300,000 distinct CDR3 sequences, with roughly a quarter occurring only once. Study conclusions and caveats: HLA-C-restricted CMV-specific TCR beta clonotypes prevailed in the ex vivo response. Cumulative frequency of public TCR beta families picked out carriers of CMV plus the relevant HLA.

The sequence was obtained from a human donor in good health (CMV status not recorded). Some clones in this sample may be carry-over from other donors' samples. Sequenced sample: PBMCs.

CDR3 sequence reads: CSARHGTSGRSEQYF. Written as DNA, the CDR3 is TGCAGTGCTAGACACGGGACTAGCGGGAGGAGCGAGCAGTACTTC. The chain has TRBV20-1 and TRBJ2-7, with 15 bases matching TRBD2. The CDR3 totals 15 residues. Germline V gives CDR1 DFQATT, CDR2 SNEGSKA (reference sequence). The trim removed 2 bases at V and 6 bases at J, leaving 5 bases unmatched.